The rows below give T cell receptor beta chains drawn from one sample of a study of CD8 T cells in Susac syndrome. Each CDR3 protein gets one entry after TCRdb re-called the immunoSEQ multiplex PCR reads with MiXCR. This sample has some 150,000 distinct CDR3 sequences; 85% to 95% occur once, and the top ten carry 0.14%. Sequencing was performed on CD4+ T cells from PBMCs. These receptors all stem from a human donor with Susac syndrome. Both conserved end residues are part of each CDR3. A D gene is named only where the DNA matches it firmly. Clone sizes are given selectively: once, few, many, or a class where the clone is expanded.

CDR3 protein: CSARDLRRTGPTGELFF; CDR3 DNA: TGCAGTGCTAGAGATCTTCGAAGGACAGGGCCCACCGGGGAGCTGTTTTTT; clone size: .; V gene: TRBV20-1; D gene: TRBD1; J gene: TRBJ2-2
CDR3 protein: CASSLVSGTQSYEQYF; CDR3 DNA: TGTGCCAGCAGCTTAGTCTCCGGGACACAGTCCTACGAGCAGTACTTC; clone size: .; V gene: TRBV7-9; D gene: .; J gene: TRBJ2-7
CDR3 protein: CASSPGTANTGELFF; CDR3 DNA: TGTGCCAGCTCACCTGGGACAGCGAACACCGGGGAGCTGTTTTTT; clone size: few; V gene: TRBV18; D gene: TRBD1; J gene: TRBJ2-2
CDR3 protein: CASSPGPQETQYF; CDR3 DNA: TGTGCCAGCAGCCCGGGACCACAAGAGACCCAGTACTTC; clone size: .; V gene: TRBV14; D gene: .; J gene: TRBJ2-5
CDR3 protein: CASSLGRGDEKLFF; CDR3 DNA: TGTGCCAGCAGCTTGGGCAGGGGAGATGAAAAACTGTTTTTT; clone size: .; V gene: TRBV5-4; D gene: .; J gene: TRBJ1-4
CDR3 protein: CASSSRFSGNTIYF; CDR3 DNA: TGTGCCAGCAGCTCTCGCTTCTCTGGAAACACCATATATTTT; clone size: .; V gene: TRBV7-9; D gene: .; J gene: TRBJ1-3
CDR3 protein: CASMAGGTNEKLFF; CDR3 DNA: TGCGCCAGCATGGCGGGAGGAACTAATGAAAAACTGTTTTTT; clone size: .; V gene: TRBV10-2; D gene: .; J gene: TRBJ1-4
CDR3 protein: CSPGSGETQYF; CDR3 DNA: TGCAGTCCAGGGAGTGGAGAGACCCAGTACTTC; clone size: .; V gene: TRBV20-1; D gene: .; J gene: TRBJ2-5
CDR3 protein: CASSFHRTIGDEQFF; CDR3 DNA: TGCGCCAGCAGCTTCCACAGGACAATAGGGGATGAGCAGTTCTTC; clone size: .; V gene: TRBV5-1; D gene: .; J gene: TRBJ2-1
CDR3 protein: CASSLGQVSSYEQYF; CDR3 DNA: TGCGCCAGCAGCCTTGGACAGGTGAGCTCCTACGAGCAGTACTTC; clone size: .; V gene: TRBV5-1; D gene: TRBD1; J gene: TRBJ2-7
CDR3 protein: CSAYSRDLTWGEQFF; CDR3 DNA: TGCAGTGCTTACTCCCGGGACCTAACGTGGGGAGAGCAGTTCTTC; clone size: .; V gene: TRBV20-1; D gene: .; J gene: TRBJ2-1
CDR3 protein: CASSLRRGDEQFF; CDR3 DNA: TGTGCTAGCAGCCTCCGCCGAGGGGATGAGCAGTTCTTC; clone size: .; V gene: TRBV7-7; D gene: .; J gene: TRBJ2-1
CDR3 protein: CASSLLRPAGVDEQFF; CDR3 DNA: TGTGCCAGCAGCCTCCTTCGGCCAGCGGGAGTGGATGAGCAGTTCTTC; clone size: .; V gene: TRBV9; D gene: TRBD2; J gene: TRBJ2-1
CDR3 protein: CASSLVQEAFF; CDR3 DNA: TGTGCCAGCAGCTTAGTTCAGGAAGCTTTCTTT; clone size: once; V gene: TRBV7-9; D gene: .; J gene: TRBJ1-1
CDR3 protein: CASREQGLYGYTF; CDR3 DNA: TGTGCCAGCAGGGAACAGGGACTCTATGGCTACACCTTC; clone size: .; V gene: TRBV6-2/TRBV6-3; D gene: .; J gene: TRBJ1-2
CDR3 protein: CSARGLRDWEGYTF; CDR3 DNA: TGCAGTGCTAGGGGGTTGAGGGACTGGGAAGGCTACACCTTC; clone size: .; V gene: TRBV20-1; D gene: .; J gene: TRBJ1-2
CDR3 protein: CATSRDQEGSGAFF; CDR3 DNA: TGTGCCACCAGCAGAGATCAGGAGGGATCGGGCGCTTTCTTT; clone size: .; V gene: TRBV15; D gene: .; J gene: TRBJ1-1
CDR3 protein: CAWSSKGRAANQPQHF; CDR3 DNA: TGTGCCTGGAGCTCAAAGGGTAGAGCGGCCAATCAGCCCCAGCATTTT; clone size: .; V gene: TRBV30; D gene: .; J gene: TRBJ1-5
CDR3 protein: CATRQGLQLAYGYTF; CDR3 DNA: TGTGCCACTAGACAGGGCCTTCAATTAGCCTATGGCTACACCTTC; clone size: .; V gene: TRBV28; D gene: TRBD1; J gene: TRBJ1-2
CDR3 protein: CASSSGAGTQETQYF; CDR3 DNA: TGCGCCAGCAGCAGCGGAGCCGGGACTCAAGAGACCCAGTACTTC; clone size: .; V gene: TRBV5-1; D gene: .; J gene: TRBJ2-5
CDR3 protein: CAWSEGRSSYTF; CDR3 DNA: TGTGCCTGGAGTGAGGGGCGAAGTAGCTACACCTTC; clone size: .; V gene: TRBV30; D gene: .; J gene: TRBJ1-2
CDR3 protein: CASKQGSQNSPLHF; CDR3 DNA: TGTGCCAGCAAACAGGGCAGTCAAAATTCACCCCTCCACTTT; clone size: .; V gene: TRBV2; D gene: .; J gene: TRBJ1-6
CDR3 protein: CASSSGTNNEQFF; CDR3 DNA: TGTGCCAGCAGCTCCGGGACTAACAATGAGCAGTTCTTC; clone size: .; V gene: TRBV5-4; D gene: TRBD2; J gene: TRBJ2-1
CDR3 protein: CASSLVPADRAGANVLTF; CDR3 DNA: TGTGCCAGCAGCTTAGTTCCAGCTGACAGGGCTGGGGCCAACGTCCTGACTTTC; clone size: .; V gene: TRBV7-2; D gene: TRBD1; J gene: TRBJ2-6
CDR3 protein: CAFRTGAKAKEKLFF; CDR3 DNA: TGTGCCTTTAGGACAGGGGCAAAGGCTAAAGAAAAACTGTTTTTT; clone size: .; V gene: TRBV30; D gene: TRBD1; J gene: TRBJ1-4
CDR3 protein: CASSLGMQETQYF; CDR3 DNA: TGTGCCAGCAGCTTAGGCATGCAAGAGACCCAGTACTTC; clone size: .; V gene: TRBV7-2; D gene: .; J gene: TRBJ2-5
CDR3 protein: CSVVGRENTEAFF; CDR3 DNA: TGCAGCGTTGTGGGCAGGGAGAACACTGAAGCTTTCTTT; clone size: .; V gene: TRBV29-1; D gene: .; J gene: TRBJ1-1
CDR3 protein: CASSQDGGLAGTDTQYF; CDR3 DNA: TGCGCCAGCAGCCAAGATGGCGGGCTAGCGGGCACAGATACGCAGTATTTT; clone size: .; V gene: TRBV4-3; D gene: TRBD2; J gene: TRBJ2-3
CDR3 protein: CASSQQQGITGELFF; CDR3 DNA: TGTGCCAGCAGCCAACAACAGGGGATAACCGGGGAGCTGTTTTTT; clone size: .; V gene: TRBV3-1; D gene: TRBD1; J gene: TRBJ2-2
CDR3 protein: CASSLHAGYGYTF; CDR3 DNA: TGTGCCAGCAGCTTACACGCGGGCTATGGCTACACCTTC; clone size: .; V gene: TRBV7-9; D gene: .; J gene: TRBJ1-2
CDR3 protein: CSATGHKNTEAFF; CDR3 DNA: TGCAGTGCTACGGGACATAAGAACACTGAAGCTTTCTTT; clone size: .; V gene: TRBV20-1; D gene: .; J gene: TRBJ1-1
CDR3 protein: CASSFSGRIYEQYF; CDR3 DNA: TGTGCCAGCAGTTTTAGCGGGAGAATCTACGAGCAGTACTTC; clone size: .; V gene: TRBV12-3/TRBV12-4; D gene: TRBD2; J gene: TRBJ2-7
CDR3 protein: CASLLGTGEKLFF; CDR3 DNA: TGTGCCAGTCTTTTGGGGACGGGTGAAAAACTGTTTTTT; clone size: .; V gene: TRBV12-3/TRBV12-4; D gene: .; J gene: TRBJ1-4
CDR3 protein: CASSAEKGNQPQHF; CDR3 DNA: TGTGCCAGCAGTGCTGAGAAAGGCAATCAGCCCCAGCATTTT; clone size: .; V gene: TRBV2; D gene: .; J gene: TRBJ1-5
CDR3 protein: CASGGTSTNEKLFF; CDR3 DNA: TGTGCCAGCGGTGGGACCTCGACTAATGAAAAACTGTTTTTT; clone size: .; V gene: TRBV9; D gene: .; J gene: TRBJ1-4
CDR3 protein: CASSQGLAGGNVQYF; CDR3 DNA: TGCGCCAGCAGCCAAGGACTAGCGGGAGGGAACGTGCAGTACTTC; clone size: .; V gene: TRBV4-1; D gene: TRBD2; J gene: TRBJ2-7
CDR3 protein: CASSLGTGFGYGYTF; CDR3 DNA: TGTGCCAGCAGCTTAGGGACAGGTTTCGGCTATGGCTACACCTTC; clone size: .; V gene: TRBV7-2; D gene: TRBD1; J gene: TRBJ1-2